These T cell receptor beta chains were read from a single sample in a study of CD8+ T cells in alopecia areata. Produced via immunoSEQ multiplex PCR; TCRdb's table is partial and in-frame only. This sample has approximately 18,000 clones, with 50% to 60% found just once. This sample comprised skin, obtained at week 4, from a patient treated with tofacitinib. Receptors were obtained from a human donor with alopecia areata. CDR3s include the opening cysteine and the closing phenylalanine or tryptophan. A D gene is named only where the DNA matches it firmly. A row's size may be missing; if present it is once, few, many or a size class.

CDR3 length | D gene | J gene | clone size | V gene | CDR3 protein | CDR3 DNA
12 | . | TRBJ1-1 | . | TRBV6-5 | CASSYRNTEAFF | TGTGCCAGCAGTTACCGAAACACTGAAGCTTTCTTT
14 | . | TRBJ1-6 | once | TRBV5-5 | CASSHRLAPGDLHF | TGTGCCAGCAGCCACCGGCTCGCCCCGGGGGACCTCCACTTT
15 | TRBD1 | TRBJ2-5 | . | TRBV7-2 | CASSGTGSFSETQYF | TGTGCCAGCAGCGGGACAGGGTCTTTTTCGGAGACCCAGTACTTC
14 | TRBD2 | TRBJ2-4 | . | TRBV28 | CASRSGVAKNIQYF | TGTGCATCTCGGAGCGGGGTAGCCAAAAACATTCAGTACTTC
14 | . | TRBJ1-5 | . | TRBV28 | CASSWVEGDQPQHF | TGTGCCAGCAGTTGGGTGGAAGGGGATCAGCCCCAGCATTTT
13 | . | TRBJ2-5 | once | TRBV2 | CASSGDVEETQYF | TGTGCCAGCAGTGGGGACGTTGAAGAGACCCAGTACTTC
18 | . | TRBJ2-7 | . | TRBV4-1 | CASRPTFRGKEWGYEQYF | TGCGCCAGCAGACCCACCTTTCGGGGGAAGGAGTGGGGGTACGAGCAGTACTTC
16 | TRBD1 | TRBJ2-2 | . | TRBV7-9 | CASSGRDRELTGELFF | TGTGCCAGCAGCGGCCGGGACAGGGAACTTACCGGGGAGCTGTTTTTT
13 | TRBD1 | TRBJ1-1 | few | TRBV7-3 | CASSSQGDTEAFF | TGTGCCAGCAGCTCACAGGGGGACACTGAAGCTTTCTTT
18 | . | TRBJ1-2 | . | TRBV5-1 | CASSLGPTLLQAFYGYTF | TGCGCCAGCAGCTTGGGGCCCACCCTTCTCCAGGCCTTCTATGGCTACACCTTC
12 | TRBD1 | TRBJ2-1 | few | TRBV29-1 | CSTRDRYNEQFF | TGCAGCACCCGGGACAGATACAATGAGCAGTTCTTC
13 | TRBD1 | TRBJ2-7 | . | TRBV29-1 | CSGSLGTGAEQYF | TGCAGCGGGAGCCTTGGGACAGGGGCCGAGCAGTACTTC
16 | . | TRBJ2-7 | once | TRBV5-1 | CASSLGGGDGAYEQYF | TGCGCCAGCAGCTTAGGTGGCGGGGACGGGGCGTATGAGCAGTACTTC
16 | TRBD2 | TRBJ2-7 | . | TRBV27 | CASSLAGTSVTYEQYF | TGTGCCAGCAGTTTGGCCGGGACTAGCGTTACCTACGAGCAGTACTTC
12 | . | TRBJ2-5 | once | TRBV2 | CASKDNQETQYF | TGTGCCAGCAAAGACAACCAAGAGACCCAGTACTTC
16 | . | TRBJ1-4 | . | TRBV5-1 | CASSPDPQGTNEKLFF | TGCGCCAGCAGCCCAGACCCTCAGGGGACTAATGAAAAACTGTTTTTT
16 | . | TRBJ1-1 | . | TRBV6-1 | CASSENQGLKNTEAFF | TGTGCCAGCAGTGAAAACCAGGGCCTTAAGAACACTGAAGCTTTCTTT
16 | . | TRBJ2-7 | . | TRBV4-2 | CASSQDSGDNLYEQYF | TGTGCCAGCAGCCAAGATTCGGGGGATAACCTCTACGAGCAGTACTTC
14 | TRBD1 | TRBJ1-4 | . | TRBV6-1 | CASRLTGTNEKLFF | TGTGCCAGCAGGCTGACAGGGACTAATGAAAAACTGTTTTTT
14 | TRBD1 | TRBJ1-5 | . | TRBV6-5 | CASTDRQGVRPQHF | TGTGCCAGCACCGACAGACAGGGGGTACGGCCCCAGCATTTT
12 | . | TRBJ2-7 | few | TRBV10-3 | CASRSTGFEQYF | TGTGCCAGCAGGTCTACAGGGTTCGAGCAGTACTTC
11 | . | TRBJ2-7 | . | TRBV7-2 | CASSSYYEQYF | TGTGCCAGCAGCTCCTATTACGAGCAGTACTTC
16 | . | TRBJ1-5 | . | TRBV28 | CASSPKTGYSNQPQHF | TGTGCCAGCAGTCCAAAGACAGGTTATAGCAATCAGCCCCAGCATTTT
16 | . | TRBJ1-1 | . | TRBV28 | CASSFLLPPMNTEAFF | TGTGCCAGCAGTTTCCTCCTTCCTCCCATGAACACTGAAGCTTTCTTT
15 | . | TRBJ2-5 | . | TRBV9 | CASSALGGVQETQYF | TGTGCCAGCAGCGCCCTGGGGGGTGTTCAAGAGACCCAGTACTTC
11 | . | TRBJ2-7 | . | TRBV30 | CAWSVRYEQYF | TGTGCCTGGAGTGTGCGATACGAGCAGTACTTC
16 | TRBD1 | TRBJ1-3 | few | TRBV15 | CATSRTPGQGINTIYF | TGTGCCACCAGCAGAACCCCGGGACAGGGGATAAACACCATATATTTT
14 | . | TRBJ2-7 | . | TRBV4-1 | CASSQGGAAHEQYF | TGCGCCAGCAGCCAAGGCGGGGCCGCCCACGAGCAGTACTTC
12 | . | TRBJ1-1 | . | TRBV5-4 | CASSLLDTEAFF | TGTGCCAGCAGCTTGCTGGACACTGAAGCTTTCTTT
15 | TRBD2 | TRBJ2-7 | . | TRBV6-5 | CASSPGLAGGYEQYF | TGTGCCAGCAGTCCCGGACTAGCGGGGGGGTACGAGCAGTACTTC
17 | TRBD2 | TRBJ2-3 | . | TRBV7-6 | CASSLGVGDAGGDTQYF | TGTGCCAGCAGCTTAGGAGTGGGGGATGCGGGAGGAGATACGCAGTATTTT
15 | TRBD1 | TRBJ2-7 | few | TRBV27 | CASSPTSGQGYEQYF | TGTGCCAGCAGCCCCACCTCGGGACAGGGCTACGAGCAGTACTTC
13 | . | TRBJ1-2 | . | TRBV5-5 | CASSLSTVYGYTF | TGTGCCAGCAGCTTATCCACAGTTTATGGCTACACCTTC
11 | . | TRBJ2-7 | . | TRBV6-1 | CASSDSYEQYF | TGTGCCAGCAGTGACAGTTACGAGCAGTACTTC
16 | . | TRBJ2-5 | . | TRBV7-3 | CASSLRSGEPQETQYF | TGTGCCAGCAGCTTAAGGTCAGGGGAACCGCAAGAGACCCAGTACTTC
16 | . | TRBJ2-2 | . | TRBV18 | CASSPSPHPNTGELFF | TGTGCCAGCTCACCGTCTCCTCATCCGAACACCGGGGAGCTGTTTTTT
15 | . | TRBJ1-6 | . | TRBV6-5 | CASSYSSQYNSPLHF | TGTGCCAGCAGTTACTCGTCACAGTATAATTCACCCCTCCACTTT
17 | . | TRBJ2-7 | . | TRBV11-2 | CASSGNLAGTKPYEQYF | TGTGCCAGCAGCGGAAACCTAGCCGGGACAAAACCCTACGAGCAGTACTTC
13 | TRBD1 | TRBJ2-7 | . | TRBV4-1 | CASRQGIGYEQYF | TGCGCCAGCAGACAGGGGATCGGCTACGAGCAGTACTTC
15 | . | TRBJ2-2 | . | TRBV27 | CASMSSRANTGELFF | TGTGCCAGCATGAGTTCGCGGGCGAACACCGGGGAGCTGTTTTTT
17 | TRBD1 | TRBJ1-5 | few | TRBV28 | CASSFSPPGQGNQPQHF | TGTGCCAGCAGTTTTTCTCCGCCGGGACAGGGTAATCAGCCCCAGCATTTT
13 | TRBD1 | TRBJ1-2 | . | TRBV18 | CASTGQANYGYTF | TGTGCCAGCACCGGACAGGCTAACTATGGCTACACCTTC
19 | TRBD1 | TRBJ2-2 | . | TRBV6-1 | CASSAGEPGTELNTGELFF | TGTGCCAGCAGTGCCGGTGAACCCGGGACAGAATTAAACACCGGGGAGCTGTTTTTT
11 | . | TRBJ1-3 | . | TRBV2 | CASSLRAGWAF | TGTGCCAGCAGTTTACGCGCAGGGTGGGCTTTT
14 | . | TRBJ1-3 | few | TRBV29-1 | CSVGGTNSGNTIYF | TGCAGCGTTGGTGGCACCAACTCTGGAAACACCATATATTTT
19 | TRBD2 | TRBJ2-7 | . | TRBV18 | CASSPTKSGLAGDRYEQYF | TGTGCCAGCTCACCGACTAAATCGGGACTAGCGGGGGACCGCTACGAGCAGTACTTC
16 | TRBD1 | TRBJ1-5 | . | TRBV28 | CASRRTGRNSNQPQHF | TGTGCCAGCAGAAGGACAGGGAGGAATAGCAATCAGCCCCAGCATTTT
13 | TRBD1 | TRBJ1-2 | . | TRBV30 | CAWSGGQGNGYTF | TGTGCCTGGAGTGGAGGACAGGGCAATGGCTACACCTTC
14 | . | TRBJ1-5 | . | TRBV27 | CASSLYRSNQPQHF | TGTGCCAGCAGTTTATACCGTAGCAATCAGCCCCAGCATTTT
17 | . | TRBJ2-2 | few | TRBV4-1 | CASSQAAGRRGAGELFF | TGCGCCAGCAGCCAAGCGGCCGGGAGGAGGGGGGCCGGGGAGCTGTTTTTT
11 | . | TRBJ2-1 | few | TRBV28 | CASRRVGEQFF | TGTGCCAGCAGGAGGGTTGGTGAGCAGTTCTTC